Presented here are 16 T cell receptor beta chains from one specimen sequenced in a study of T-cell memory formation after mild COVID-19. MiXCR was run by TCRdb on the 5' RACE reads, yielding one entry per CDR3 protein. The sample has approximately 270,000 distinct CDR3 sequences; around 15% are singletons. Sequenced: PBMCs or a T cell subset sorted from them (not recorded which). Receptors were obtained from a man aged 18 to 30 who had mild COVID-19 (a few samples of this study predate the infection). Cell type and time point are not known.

The CDR3 sequence: CASEMTSGATETQYF. CDR3 bases: TGTGCCAGTGAAATGACTAGCGGGGCGACAGAGACCCAGTACTTC. The chain is built from TRBV19 and TRBJ2-5; 11 bases fit TRBD2. V shed 8 bases, J shed 4 bases, and the junction held 9 bases outside the gene matches. The CDR3 contains 15 residues. Per germline, CDR1 LNHDA and CDR2 SQIVND (reference sequence).

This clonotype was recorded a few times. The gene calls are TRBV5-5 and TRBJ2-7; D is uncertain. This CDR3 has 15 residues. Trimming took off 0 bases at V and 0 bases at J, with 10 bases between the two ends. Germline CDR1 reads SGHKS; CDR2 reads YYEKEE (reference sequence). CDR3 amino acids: CASSLGQPISYEQYF. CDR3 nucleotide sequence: TGTGCCAGCAGCTTGGGCCAGCCCATCTCCTACGAGCAGTACTTC.

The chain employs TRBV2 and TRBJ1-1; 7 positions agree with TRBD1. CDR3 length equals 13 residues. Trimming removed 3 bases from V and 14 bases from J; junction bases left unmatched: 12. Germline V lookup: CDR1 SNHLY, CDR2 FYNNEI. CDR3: CASSEGSTGHDFF. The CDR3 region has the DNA TGTGCCAGCAGTGAGGGTTCGACAGGGCACGACTTCTTT.

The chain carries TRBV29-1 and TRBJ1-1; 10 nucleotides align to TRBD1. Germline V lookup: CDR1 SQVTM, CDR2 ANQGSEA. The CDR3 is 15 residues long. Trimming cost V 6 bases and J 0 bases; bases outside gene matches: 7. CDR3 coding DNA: TGCAGCGTGGGACAGGGGCCTAGCATGAACACTGAAGCTTTCTTT. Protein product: CSVGQGPSMNTEAFF.

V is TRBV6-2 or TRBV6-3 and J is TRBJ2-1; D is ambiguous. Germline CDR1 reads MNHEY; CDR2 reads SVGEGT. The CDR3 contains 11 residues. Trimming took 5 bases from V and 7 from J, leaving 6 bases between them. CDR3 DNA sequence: TGTGCCAGCAGTCGTAGAAATGAGCAGTTCTTC. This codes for CASSRRNEQFF.

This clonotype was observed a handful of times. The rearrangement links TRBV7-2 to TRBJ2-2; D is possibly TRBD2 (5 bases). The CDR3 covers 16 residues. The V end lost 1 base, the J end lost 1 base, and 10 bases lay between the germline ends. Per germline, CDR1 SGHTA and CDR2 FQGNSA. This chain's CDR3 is CASSLGVGMNTGELFF. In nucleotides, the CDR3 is TGTGCCAGCAGCTTAGGAGTCGGGATGAACACCGGGGAGCTGTTTTTT.

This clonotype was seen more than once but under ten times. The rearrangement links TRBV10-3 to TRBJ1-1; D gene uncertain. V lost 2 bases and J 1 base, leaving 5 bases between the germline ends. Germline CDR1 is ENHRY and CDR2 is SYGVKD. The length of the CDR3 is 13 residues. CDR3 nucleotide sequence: TGTGCCATCAGTGAGGAGGAGAACACTGAAGCTTTCTTT. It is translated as CAISEEENTEAFF.

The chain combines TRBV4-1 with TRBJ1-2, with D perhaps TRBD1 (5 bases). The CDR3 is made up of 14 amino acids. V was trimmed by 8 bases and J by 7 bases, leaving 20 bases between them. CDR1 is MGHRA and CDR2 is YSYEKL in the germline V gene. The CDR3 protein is CASRKPGGSSGYTF. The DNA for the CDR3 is TGCGCCAGCCGCAAGCCCGGGGGGTCGTCTGGCTACACCTTC.

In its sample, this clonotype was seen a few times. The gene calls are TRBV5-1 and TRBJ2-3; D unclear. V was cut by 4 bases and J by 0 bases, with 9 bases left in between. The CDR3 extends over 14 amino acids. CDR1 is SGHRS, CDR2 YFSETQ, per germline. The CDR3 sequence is CASSLAMSTDTQYF. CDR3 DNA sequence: TGCGCCAGCAGCCTGGCCATGAGCACAGATACGCAGTATTTT.

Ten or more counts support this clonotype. DNA of the CDR3: TGCGCCAGCAGCTTGGTCCAGCGGGGTACGCAGTATTTT. Residues: CASSLVQRGTQYF. The chain combines TRBV5-1 with TRBJ2-3; the match to TRBD2 covers 7 bases. The CDR3 has 13 amino acids. Trimming at V came to 0 bases and at J to 8 bases, leaving 3 bases not matched to a gene. Germline lookup yields CDR1 SGHRS and CDR2 YFSETQ.

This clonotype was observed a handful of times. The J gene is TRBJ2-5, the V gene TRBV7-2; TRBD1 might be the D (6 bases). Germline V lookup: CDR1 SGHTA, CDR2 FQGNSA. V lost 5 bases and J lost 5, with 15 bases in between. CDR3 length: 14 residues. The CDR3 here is CASSPETGRETQYF. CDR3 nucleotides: TGTGCCAGCAGCCCCGAGACAGGTCGGGAGACCCAGTACTTC. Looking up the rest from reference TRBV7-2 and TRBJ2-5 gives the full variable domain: GAGVSQSPSNKVTEKGKDVELRCDPISGHTALYWYRQSLGQGLEFLIYFQGNSAPDKSGLPSDRFSAERTGGSVSTLTIQRTQQEDSAVYLCASSPETGRETQYFGPGTRLLVL.

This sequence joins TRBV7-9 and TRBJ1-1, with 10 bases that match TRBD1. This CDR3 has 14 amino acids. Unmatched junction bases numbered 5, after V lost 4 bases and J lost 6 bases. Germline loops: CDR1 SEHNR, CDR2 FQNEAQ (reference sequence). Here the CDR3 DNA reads TGTGCCAGCAGCTCGACAGGGGGCGTCGCTGAAGCTTTCTTT. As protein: CASSSTGGVAEAFF.

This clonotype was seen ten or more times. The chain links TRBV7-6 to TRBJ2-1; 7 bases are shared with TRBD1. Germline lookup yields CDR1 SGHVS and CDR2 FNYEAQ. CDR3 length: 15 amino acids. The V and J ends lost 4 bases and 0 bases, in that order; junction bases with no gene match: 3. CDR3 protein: CASSSQGSSYNEQFF. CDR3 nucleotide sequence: TGTGCCAGCAGCTCACAGGGGAGCTCCTACAATGAGCAGTTCTTC.

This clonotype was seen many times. CDR3 sequence: CATSREGQAYGYTF. For the CDR3, the DNA is TGTGCCACCAGCAGAGAAGGTCAAGCCTATGGCTACACCTTC. This chain connects TRBV15 to TRBJ1-2; no clear D. The germline V gene has CDR1 LNHNV and CDR2 YYDKDF (reference sequence). This CDR3 region has 14 residues. V was cut by 0 bases and J by 4 bases, with 9 bases left in between.

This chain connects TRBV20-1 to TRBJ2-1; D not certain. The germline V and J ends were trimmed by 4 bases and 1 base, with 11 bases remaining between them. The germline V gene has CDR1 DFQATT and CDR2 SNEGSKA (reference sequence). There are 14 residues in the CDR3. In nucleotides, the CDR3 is TGCAGTGCTAACCACCCTCAGTCCTACAATGAGCAGTTCTTC. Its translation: CSANHPQSYNEQFF.

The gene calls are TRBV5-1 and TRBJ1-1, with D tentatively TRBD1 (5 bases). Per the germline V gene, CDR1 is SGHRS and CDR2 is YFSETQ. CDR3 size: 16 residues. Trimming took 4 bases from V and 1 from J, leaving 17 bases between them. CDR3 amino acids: CASSPVGGPGNTEAFF. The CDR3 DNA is TGCGCCAGCAGCCCGGTGGGGGGTCCGGGGAACACTGAAGCTTTCTTT.